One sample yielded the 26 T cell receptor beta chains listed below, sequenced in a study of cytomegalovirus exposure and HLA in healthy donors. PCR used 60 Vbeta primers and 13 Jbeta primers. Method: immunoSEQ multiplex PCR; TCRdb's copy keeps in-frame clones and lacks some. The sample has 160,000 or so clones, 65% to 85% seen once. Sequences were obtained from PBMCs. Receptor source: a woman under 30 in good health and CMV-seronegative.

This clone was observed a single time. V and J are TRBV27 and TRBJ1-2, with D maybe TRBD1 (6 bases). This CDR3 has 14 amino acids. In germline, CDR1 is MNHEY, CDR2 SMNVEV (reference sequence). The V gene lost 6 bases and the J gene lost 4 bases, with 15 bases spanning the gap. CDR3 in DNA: TGTGCCAGCAGGAACCCGGGGGGGGCCTATGGCTACACCTTC. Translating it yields CASRNPGGAYGYTF.

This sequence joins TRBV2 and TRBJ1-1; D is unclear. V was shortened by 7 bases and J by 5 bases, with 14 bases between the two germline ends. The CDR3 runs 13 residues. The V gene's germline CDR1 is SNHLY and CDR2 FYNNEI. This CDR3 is CASNPSAGTEAFF. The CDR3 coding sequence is TGTGCCAGCAACCCCTCGGCAGGAACTGAAGCTTTCTTT.

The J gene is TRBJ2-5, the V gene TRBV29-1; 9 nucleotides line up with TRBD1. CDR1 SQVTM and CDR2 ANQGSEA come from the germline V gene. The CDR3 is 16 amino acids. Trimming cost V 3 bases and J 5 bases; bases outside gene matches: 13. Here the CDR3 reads CSVDRIGNRGQETQYF. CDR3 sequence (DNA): TGCAGCGTTGATAGGATCGGGAACAGGGGGCAGGAGACCCAGTACTTC.

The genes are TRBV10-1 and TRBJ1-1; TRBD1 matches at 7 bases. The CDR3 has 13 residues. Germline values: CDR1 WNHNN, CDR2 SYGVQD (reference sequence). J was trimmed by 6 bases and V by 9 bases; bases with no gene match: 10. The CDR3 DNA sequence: TGCGCCAGTAAATCAACAGGGGCCGCTGAAGCTTTCTTT. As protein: CASKSTGAAEAFF.

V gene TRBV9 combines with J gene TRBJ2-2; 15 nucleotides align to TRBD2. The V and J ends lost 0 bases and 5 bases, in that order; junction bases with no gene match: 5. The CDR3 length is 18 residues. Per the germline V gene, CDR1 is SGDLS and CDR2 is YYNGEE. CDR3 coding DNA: TGTGCCAGCAGCGTAGGGAGGGGGACTAGCGGGAGGACCGGGGAGCTGTTTTTT. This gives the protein CASSVGRGTSGRTGELFF.

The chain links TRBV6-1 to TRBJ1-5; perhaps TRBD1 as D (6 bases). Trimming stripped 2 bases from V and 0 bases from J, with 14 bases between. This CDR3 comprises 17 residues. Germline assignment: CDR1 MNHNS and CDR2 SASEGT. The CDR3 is CASSEIGTPYSNQPQHF. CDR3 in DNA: TGTGCCAGCAGTGAAATCGGGACACCTTATAGCAATCAGCCCCAGCATTTT.

Written as DNA, the CDR3 is TGTGCCAGCAGCCCCGGGACTAGCGGGGGCAGCTCCTACAATGAGCAGTTCTTC. Protein sequence: CASSPGTSGGSSYNEQFF. The chain employs TRBV5-4 and TRBJ2-1; TRBD2 agrees at 14 bases. V was clipped by 4 bases and J by 0 bases; unmatched bases: 6. CDR1 and CDR2 (germline): SGHNT, YYREEE (reference sequence). This CDR3 contains 18 residues.

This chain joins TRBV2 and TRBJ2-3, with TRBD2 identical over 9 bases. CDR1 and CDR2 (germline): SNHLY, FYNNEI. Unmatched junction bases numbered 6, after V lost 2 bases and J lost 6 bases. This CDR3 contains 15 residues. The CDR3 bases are TGTGCCAGCAGTGAATTGCGGGGGGGGTTGGATACGCAGTATTTT. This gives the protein CASSELRGGLDTQYF.

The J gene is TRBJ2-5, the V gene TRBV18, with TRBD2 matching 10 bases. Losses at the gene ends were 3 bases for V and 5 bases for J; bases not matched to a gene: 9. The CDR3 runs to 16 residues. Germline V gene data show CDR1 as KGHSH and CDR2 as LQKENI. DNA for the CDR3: TGTGCCAGCTCACCTTGGTCACTAGCGGGAAGGGAGACCCAGTACTTC. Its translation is CASSPWSLAGRETQYF.

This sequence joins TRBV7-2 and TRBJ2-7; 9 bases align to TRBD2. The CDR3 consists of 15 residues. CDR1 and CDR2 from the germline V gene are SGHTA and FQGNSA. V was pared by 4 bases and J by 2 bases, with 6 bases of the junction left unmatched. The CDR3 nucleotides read TGTGCCAGCAGCTATGATAGCGGGGGACCCTACGAGCAGTACTTC. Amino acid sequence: CASSYDSGGPYEQYF.

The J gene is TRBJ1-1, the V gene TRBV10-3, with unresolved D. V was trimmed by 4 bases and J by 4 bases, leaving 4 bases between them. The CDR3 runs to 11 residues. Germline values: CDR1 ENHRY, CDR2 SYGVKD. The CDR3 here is CAISGATEAFF. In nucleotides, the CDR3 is TGTGCCATCAGTGGAGCCACTGAAGCTTTCTTT.

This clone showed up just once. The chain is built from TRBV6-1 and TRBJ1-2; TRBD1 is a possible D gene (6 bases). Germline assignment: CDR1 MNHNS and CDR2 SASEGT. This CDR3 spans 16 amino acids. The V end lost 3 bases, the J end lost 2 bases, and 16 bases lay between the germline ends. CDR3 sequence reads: CASSDRVRTGNYGYTF. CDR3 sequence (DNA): TGTGCCAGCAGTGATCGGGTCAGAACAGGGAACTATGGCTACACCTTC.

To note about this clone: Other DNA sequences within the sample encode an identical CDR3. The CDR3, as DNA: TGCGCCAGCAGCTTGGAAAGGGGTGGCTACACCTTC. It yields the protein CASSLERGGYTF. J is TRBJ1-2 and V is TRBV5-1, with D possibly TRBD1 on 5 matching bases. With 0 bases removed from V and 7 bases from J, the gap between germline ends came to 7 bases. The CDR3 length is 12 residues. The germline gives CDR1 SGHRS, CDR2 YFSETQ.

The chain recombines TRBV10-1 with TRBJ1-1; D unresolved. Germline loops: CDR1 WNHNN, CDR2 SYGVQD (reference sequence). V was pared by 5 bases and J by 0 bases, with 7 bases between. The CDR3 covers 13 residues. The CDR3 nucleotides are TGCGCCAGCAGTCAGGACTTGAACACTGAAGCTTTCTTT. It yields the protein CASSQDLNTEAFF.

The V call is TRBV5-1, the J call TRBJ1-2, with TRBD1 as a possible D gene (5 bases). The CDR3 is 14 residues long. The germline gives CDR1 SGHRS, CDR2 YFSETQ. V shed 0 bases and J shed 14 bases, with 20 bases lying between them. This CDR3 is CASSLADVMGRSTF. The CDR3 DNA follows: TGCGCCAGCAGCTTGGCCGATGTTATGGGGCGCAGTACCTTC.

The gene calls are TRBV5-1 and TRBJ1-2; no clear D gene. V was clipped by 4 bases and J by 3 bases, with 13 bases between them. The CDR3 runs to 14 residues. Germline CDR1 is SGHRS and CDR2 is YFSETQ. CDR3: CASSLGRRDYGYTF. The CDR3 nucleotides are TGCGCCAGCAGCCTAGGGAGGCGAGACTATGGCTACACCTTC.

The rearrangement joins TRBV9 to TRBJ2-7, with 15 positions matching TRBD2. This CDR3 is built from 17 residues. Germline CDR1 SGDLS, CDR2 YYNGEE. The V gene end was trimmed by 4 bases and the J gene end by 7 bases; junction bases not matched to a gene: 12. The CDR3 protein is CASSPRGTSGGTREQYF. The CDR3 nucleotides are TGTGCCAGCAGCCCCCGTGGGACTAGCGGGGGGACTCGGGAGCAGTACTTC.

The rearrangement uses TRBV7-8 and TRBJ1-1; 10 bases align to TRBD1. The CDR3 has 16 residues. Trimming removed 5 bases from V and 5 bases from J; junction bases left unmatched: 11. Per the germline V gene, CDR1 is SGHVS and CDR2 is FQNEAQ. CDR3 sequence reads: CASSTSRDRGVTEAFF. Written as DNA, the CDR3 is TGTGCCAGCAGCACCAGCCGGGACAGGGGAGTGACTGAAGCTTTCTTT.

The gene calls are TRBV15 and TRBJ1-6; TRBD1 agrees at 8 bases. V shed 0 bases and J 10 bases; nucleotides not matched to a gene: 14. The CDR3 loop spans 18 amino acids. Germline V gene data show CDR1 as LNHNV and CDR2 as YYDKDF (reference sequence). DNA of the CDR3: TGTGCCACCAGCAGAGATTATCAGACAGGGGCGAGAGGATCACCCCTCCACTTT. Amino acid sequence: CATSRDYQTGARGSPLHF.

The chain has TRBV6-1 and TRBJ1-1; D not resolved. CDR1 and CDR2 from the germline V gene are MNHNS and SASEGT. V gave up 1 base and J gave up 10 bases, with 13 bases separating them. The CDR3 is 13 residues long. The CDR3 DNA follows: TGTGCCAGCAGTGAAGGTCTGCCGAGAGGAGCTTTCTTT. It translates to CASSEGLPRGAFF.

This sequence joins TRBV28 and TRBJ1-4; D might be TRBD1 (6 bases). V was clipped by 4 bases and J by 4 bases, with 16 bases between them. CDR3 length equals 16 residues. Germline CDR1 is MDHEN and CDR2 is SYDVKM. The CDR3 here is CASSSEIRGFNEKLFF. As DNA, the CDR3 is TGTGCCAGCAGTTCTGAGATCAGGGGTTTTAATGAAAAACTGTTTTTT.

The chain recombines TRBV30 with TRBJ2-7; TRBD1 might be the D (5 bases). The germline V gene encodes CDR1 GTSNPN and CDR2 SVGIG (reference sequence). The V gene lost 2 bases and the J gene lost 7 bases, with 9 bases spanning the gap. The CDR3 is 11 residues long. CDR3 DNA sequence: TGTGCCTGGAGTACCCGACAGGAGCAGTACTTC. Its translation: CAWSTRQEQYF.

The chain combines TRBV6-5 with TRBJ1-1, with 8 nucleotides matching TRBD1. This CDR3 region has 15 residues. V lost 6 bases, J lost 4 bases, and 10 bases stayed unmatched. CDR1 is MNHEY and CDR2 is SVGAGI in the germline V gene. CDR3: CASSIRTGWGTEAFF. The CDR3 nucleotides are TGTGCCAGCAGCATTCGGACAGGGTGGGGCACTGAAGCTTTCTTT.

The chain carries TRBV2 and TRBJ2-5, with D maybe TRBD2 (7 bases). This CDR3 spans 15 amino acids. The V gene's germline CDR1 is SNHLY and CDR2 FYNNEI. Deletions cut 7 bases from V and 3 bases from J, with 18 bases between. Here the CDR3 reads CASTRGAADEETQYF. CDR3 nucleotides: TGTGCCAGCACCCGGGGGGCAGCCGACGAAGAGACCCAGTACTTC.

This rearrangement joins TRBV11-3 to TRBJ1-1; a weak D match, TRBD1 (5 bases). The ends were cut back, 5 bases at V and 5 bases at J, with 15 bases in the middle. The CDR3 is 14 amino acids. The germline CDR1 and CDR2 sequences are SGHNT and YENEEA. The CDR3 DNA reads TGTGCCAGCAGCCCATCAGGGCGTGGGACTGAAGCTTTCTTT. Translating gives CASSPSGRGTEAFF.

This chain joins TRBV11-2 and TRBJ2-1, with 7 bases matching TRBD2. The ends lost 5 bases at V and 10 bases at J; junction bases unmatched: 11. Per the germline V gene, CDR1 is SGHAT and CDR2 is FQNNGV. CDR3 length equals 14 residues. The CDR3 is CASSNRTRGGEQFF. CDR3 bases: TGTGCCAGCAGCAACCGGACTAGAGGTGGGGAGCAGTTCTTC. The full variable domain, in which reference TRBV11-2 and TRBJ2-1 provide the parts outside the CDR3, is EAGVAQSPRYKIIEKRQSVAFWCNPISGHATLYWYQQILGQGPKLLIQFQNNGVVDDSQLPKDRFSAERLKGVDSTLKIQPAKLEDSAVYLCASSNRTRGGEQFFGPGTRLTVL.